This paragraph covers one T cell receptor beta chain sequence. Antigen unknown. These data belong to a study of tumor-infiltrating lymphocytes in primary liver carcinoma. Study details: Participating patients were men and women between 30 and 69 years old.

Broader study findings: Tumor-adjacent and tumor-blood pairs overlapped less than tumor region pairs did. A fraction of only about 8-25% of top clones appeared in all five tumor regions.

Unsorted bulk tissue of about 19-31 mg yielded co-extracted RNA and DNA. Histology found more than 75% viable tumor cells per sample. Starting material of 400 to 600 ng total RNA yielded TCR beta cDNA via a constant-region primer. Three nested multiplex PCR rounds of slightly modified ARM-PCR generated TCR beta libraries. One entry per CDR3 protein, called by TCRdb with MiXCR from the multiplex PCR reads. The table lists approximately 100,000 distinct CDR3 sequences, 65% to 75% of them singletons. The sequencing input was liver tumor tissue from sampling region 2. Documented subset: tumor region T2, inferior pole. The TCR sequence derives from a woman aged 55-70 years with primary liver carcinoma and hepatitis B virus infection.

The CDR3 coding sequence is TGCGCCAGCAGCTTGGTCCACCAGACAGGGGCAGATACGCAGTATTTT. It translates to CASSLVHQTGADTQYF. The chain couples TRBV5-1 to TRBJ2-3, with 8 bases identical to TRBD1. Per the germline V gene, CDR1 is SGHRS and CDR2 is YFSETQ. This CDR3 comprises 16 residues. V was clipped by 0 bases and J by 4 bases; unmatched bases: 7.